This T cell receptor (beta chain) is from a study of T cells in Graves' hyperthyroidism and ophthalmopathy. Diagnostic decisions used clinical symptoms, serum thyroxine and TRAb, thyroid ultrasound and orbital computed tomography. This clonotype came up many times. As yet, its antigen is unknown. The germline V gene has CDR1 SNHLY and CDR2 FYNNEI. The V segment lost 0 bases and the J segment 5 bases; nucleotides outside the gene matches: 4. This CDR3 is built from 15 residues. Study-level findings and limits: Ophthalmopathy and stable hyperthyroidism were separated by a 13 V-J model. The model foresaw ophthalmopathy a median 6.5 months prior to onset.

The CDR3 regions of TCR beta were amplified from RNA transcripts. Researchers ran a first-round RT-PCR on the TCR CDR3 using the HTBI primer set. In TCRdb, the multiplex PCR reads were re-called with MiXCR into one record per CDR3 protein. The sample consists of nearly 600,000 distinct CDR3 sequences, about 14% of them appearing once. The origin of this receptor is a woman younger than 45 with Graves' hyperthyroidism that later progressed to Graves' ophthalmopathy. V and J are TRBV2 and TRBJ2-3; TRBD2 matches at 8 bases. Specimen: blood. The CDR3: CASSEAGGRRDTQYF. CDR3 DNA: TGTGCCAGCAGTGAAGCTGGCGGGAGGAGAGATACGCAGTATTTT.